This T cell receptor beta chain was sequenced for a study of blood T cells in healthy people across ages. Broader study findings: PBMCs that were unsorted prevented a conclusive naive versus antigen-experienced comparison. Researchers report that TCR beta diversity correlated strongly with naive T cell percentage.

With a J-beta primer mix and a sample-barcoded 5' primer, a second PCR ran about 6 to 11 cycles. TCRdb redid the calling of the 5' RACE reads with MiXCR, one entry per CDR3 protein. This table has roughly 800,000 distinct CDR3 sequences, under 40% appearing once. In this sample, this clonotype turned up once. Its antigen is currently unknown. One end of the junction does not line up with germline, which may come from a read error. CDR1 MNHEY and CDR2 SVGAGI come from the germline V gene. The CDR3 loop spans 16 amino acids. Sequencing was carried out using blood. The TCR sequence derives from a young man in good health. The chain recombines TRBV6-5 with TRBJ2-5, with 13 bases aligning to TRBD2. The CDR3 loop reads CASSSGLAGVLETRYF. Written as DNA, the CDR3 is TGTGCCAGCAGTTCCGGACTAGCGGGGGTGTTGGAGACCCGGTACTTC.